The following is a T cell receptor (beta chain) sequence with its context. This entry is derived from a study of blood T cell repertoires in COVID-19. The wider study: The study drew acute and convalescent COVID-19 samples from the United States, Italy and Spain. T cells, B-cell-depleted T cells, or PBMCs provided the cDNA or gDNA that served as material.

V was shortened by 5 bases and J by 7 bases, with 13 bases between the two germline ends. Germline V gives CDR1 SGHAT, CDR2 FQNNGV. The CDR3 contains 13 residues. Authors' analysis steps: Reference gene primers were amplified, and this amplification served to estimate nucleated cell counts. The method was immunoSEQ multiplex PCR; TCRdb's version includes in-frame clones alone and lacks a portion of them. The V and J calls and the clone size are those of that table, but D and trimming were determined from the DNA. This repertoire shows over 95,000 clones, roughly 82% found once; its top ten account for about 8.1%.

This TCR came from a woman aged 40 to 49 with acute or convalescent COVID-19. The V call is TRBV11-2, the J call TRBJ2-3; a weak D match, TRBD2 (5 bases). What was sequenced was peripheral blood. The CDR3 sequence: CASSPGETYTQYF. CDR3 sequence (DNA): TGTGCCAGCAGCCCCGGGGAGACATATACGCAGTATTTT.